The 23 T cell receptor beta chains below all came from one sample that was sequenced in a study of cytomegalovirus exposure and HLA in healthy donors. Primers included in the PCR were 60 Vbeta and 13 Jbeta primers. The data were produced by immunoSEQ multiplex PCR, yet TCRdb's version contains in-frame clones alone and is incomplete. The sample carries around 180,000 clones, approximately 86% recorded once. The sequencing input was PBMCs. These receptors were collected from a woman aged 18-29 years in good health and CMV-seronegative.

The chain recombines TRBV30 with TRBJ2-6; D gene unclear. The ends were cut back, 2 bases at V and 3 bases at J, with 8 bases in the middle. The CDR3 has 14 residues. The germline V gene has CDR1 GTSNPN and CDR2 SVGIG (reference sequence). CDR3 region: CAWSPEYGANVLTF. CDR3 in DNA: TGTGCCTGGAGTCCGGAGTATGGGGCCAACGTCCTGACTTTC. The full variable domain, completed using reference TRBV30 and TRBJ2-6, is SQTIHQWPATLVQPVGSPLSLECTVEGTSNPNLYWYRQAAGRGLQLLFYSVGIGQISSEVPQNLSASRPQDRQFILSSKKLLLSDSGFYLCAWSPEYGANVLTFGAGSRLTVL.

The chain joins TRBV5-1 to TRBJ2-5; no clear D gene. CDR1 is SGHRS and CDR2 is YFSETQ in the germline V gene. V gave up 7 bases and J gave up 2 bases, with 6 bases separating them. The CDR3 runs 11 residues. CDR3 sequence (DNA): TGCGCCAGCCGGTGGCAAGAGACCCAGTACTTC. Translated: CASRWQETQYF.

The V call is TRBV6-5, the J call TRBJ2-7; 10 positions match TRBD1. V lost 6 bases to trimming and J lost 3 bases; unmatched junction nucleotides: 8. The CDR3 totals 15 residues. The germline V gene encodes CDR1 MNHEY and CDR2 SVGAGI. CDR3 residues: CASRVGQGSGYEQYF. In nucleotides, the CDR3 is TGTGCCAGCAGAGTGGGACAGGGGAGCGGCTACGAGCAGTACTTC.

The rearrangement uses TRBV10-3 and TRBJ2-5, with 11 bases that match TRBD2. CDR1 ENHRY and CDR2 SYGVKD come from the germline V gene. J lost 5 bases, V lost 0 bases, and 5 bases had no gene match. The CDR3 consists of 16 residues. CDR3 sequence (DNA): TGTGCCATCAGTGAGTCTAGCGGGGGGGCCCTGGAGACCCAGTACTTC. It codes for CAISESSGGALETQYF.

This chain uses TRBV4-1 with TRBJ2-3, with D hard to call. V was shortened by 0 bases and J by 4 bases, with 8 bases between the two germline ends. Germline V gene sequence: CDR1 MGHRA, CDR2 YSYEKL. The CDR3 is 14 amino acids. The CDR3 protein is CASSQEAQADTQYF. CDR3 DNA: TGCGCCAGCAGCCAAGAGGCTCAGGCAGATACGCAGTATTTT.

The chain has TRBV7-6 and TRBJ2-5; 7 bases are a match to TRBD1. The CDR3 loop spans 14 amino acids. In germline, CDR1 is SGHVS, CDR2 FNYEAQ. V lost 5 bases and J lost 4; bases outside the gene matches: 7. CDR3 nucleotide sequence: TGTGCCAGCAGCAGAGACAGGGCGGTAGAGACCCAGTACTTC. Protein product: CASSRDRAVETQYF.

The chain recombines TRBV29-1 with TRBJ2-2; D gene unclear. The ends were cut back, 4 bases at V and 5 bases at J, with 14 bases in the middle. The CDR3 is 14 amino acids. CDR1 is SQVTM, CDR2 ANQGSEA, per germline. Written as DNA, the CDR3 is TGCAGCGTTGCTCGGCAGCTCGGGACCGGGGAGCTGTTTTTT. It codes for CSVARQLGTGELFF.

The J gene is TRBJ2-7, the V gene TRBV5-4, with 9 bases identical to TRBD1. The CDR3 length is 14 residues. V lost 5 bases, J lost 3 bases, and 6 bases stayed unmatched. Germline CDR1 SGHNT, CDR2 YYREEE (reference sequence). CDR3 in DNA: TGTGCCAGCAGGAAGGGGGACAGGGACTACGAGCAGTACTTC. Its protein is CASRKGDRDYEQYF.

The chain uses TRBV7-6 and TRBJ2-1, with D tentatively TRBD1 (5 bases). CDR3 length equals 13 residues. The ends were cut back, 4 bases at V and 9 bases at J, with 13 bases in the middle. Germline-derived CDR1 and CDR2 are SGHVS and FNYEAQ. The CDR3 loop reads CASSSRGLGEQFF. The DNA of the CDR3 is TGTGCCAGCAGCTCTAGGGGTCTTGGTGAGCAGTTCTTC. Full variable domain (missing parts from reference TRBV7-6 and TRBJ2-1): GAGVSQSPRYKVTKRGQDVALRCDPISGHVSLYWYRQALGQGPEFLTYFNYEAQQDKSGLPNDRFSAERPEGSISTLTIQRTEQRDSAMYRCASSSRGLGEQFFGPGTRLTVL.

This rearrangement joins TRBV4-2 to TRBJ2-1; TRBD2 matches 8 bases. V shed 5 bases and J 0 bases; nucleotides not matched to a gene: 6. Germline loops: CDR1 LGHNA, CDR2 YNFKEQ. The CDR3 sequence is 16 residues long. The CDR3 coding sequence is TGTGCCAGCAGCTTACAGAGCGGGAGCTCCTACAATGAGCAGTTCTTC. It is translated as CASSLQSGSSYNEQFF.

The chain couples TRBV5-1 to TRBJ2-7, with unresolved D. V gave up 1 base and J gave up 2 bases, with 4 bases separating them. The V gene's germline CDR1 is SGHRS and CDR2 YFSETQ. CDR3 length: 12 amino acids. The CDR3 here is CASSLNTYEQYF. DNA for the CDR3: TGCGCCAGCAGCTTGAATACCTACGAGCAGTACTTC.

The rearrangement uses TRBV28 and TRBJ2-7; TRBD1 matches at 9 bases. Germline CDR1 is MDHEN and CDR2 is SYDVKM. Germline trimming cut 5 bases from V and 3 bases from J; bases unmatched to any gene: 8. The CDR3 is made up of 15 amino acids. CDR3 nucleotides: TGTGCCAGCAGTCCACCGGGACAGGGAATCTACGAGCAGTACTTC. Protein product: CASSPPGQGIYEQYF.

The chain combines TRBV30 with TRBJ1-1; D is possibly TRBD1 (5 bases). The CDR3 extends over 11 amino acids. The V gene's germline CDR1 is GTSNPN and CDR2 SVGIG (reference sequence). V lost 1 base, J lost 6 bases, and 6 bases lay in between. CDR3 amino acids: CAWSEGPEAFF. DNA of the CDR3: TGTGCCTGGAGTGAGGGGCCTGAAGCTTTCTTT.

The chain has TRBV5-4 and TRBJ2-3; 15 nucleotides agree with TRBD2. V lost 3 bases, J lost 4 bases, and 6 bases stayed unmatched. The CDR3 has 17 residues. Germline CDR1 and CDR2: SGHNT and YYREEE (reference sequence). This chain's CDR3 is CASSSGLAGGGADTQYF. The CDR3 DNA reads as TGTGCCAGCAGCTCGGGACTAGCGGGAGGCGGGGCAGATACGCAGTATTTT.

This sequence joins TRBV5-1 and TRBJ1-2, with a possible D match to TRBD1 (6 bases). CDR3 length: 14 residues. The V end was cut by 2 bases, the J end by 3 bases, with 11 bases between. Germline CDR1 reads SGHRS; CDR2 reads YFSETQ. The CDR3 region is CASSFGQGHYGYTF. Here the CDR3 DNA reads TGCGCCAGCAGCTTCGGTCAGGGGCACTATGGCTACACCTTC.

The chain employs TRBV7-9 and TRBJ2-1; TRBD2 matches 9 bases. Per germline, CDR1 SEHNR and CDR2 FQNEAQ (reference sequence). Unmatched junction bases numbered 6, after V lost 5 bases and J lost 4 bases. The CDR3 has 15 residues. This chain's CDR3 is CASSPSGALYNEQFF. DNA of the CDR3: TGTGCCAGCAGCCCTAGCGGGGCCTTATACAATGAGCAGTTCTTC.

J is TRBJ2-5 and V is TRBV5-8; D is ambiguous. The CDR3 length is 13 residues. Germline assignment: CDR1 SGHTS and CDR2 YDEGEE. The V end was cut by 3 bases, the J end by 0 bases, with 6 bases between. In DNA form, the CDR3 reads TGTGCCAGCAGCTCCAGTTACCAAGAGACCCAGTACTTC. Its translation is CASSSSYQETQYF.

The chain joins TRBV27 to TRBJ1-5, with 7 bases identical to TRBD1. J lost 4 bases, V lost 5 bases, and 11 bases had no gene match. Germline CDR1 and CDR2: MNHEY and SMNVEV (reference sequence). The CDR3 is 16 residues long. The CDR3 sequence is CASSRLKDRSNQPQHF. DNA of the CDR3: TGTGCCAGCAGTCGCCTAAAGGACAGGTCTAATCAGCCCCAGCATTTT.

The rearrangement joins TRBV5-4 to TRBJ1-2; D not resolved. Trimming removed 0 bases from V and 1 base from J, with 4 bases in between. CDR1 and CDR2 (germline): SGHNT, YYREEE (reference sequence). The CDR3 is 13 residues long. The CDR3, as DNA: TGTGCCAGCAGCTTGGGAGATAACTATGGCTACACCTTC. Translation gives CASSLGDNYGYTF.

The table lists this clone with a few counts. J is TRBJ1-5 and V is TRBV27; D not certain. This CDR3 is 13 amino acids long. Trimming shortened V by 6 bases and J by 7 bases, and 13 bases separated the two germline ends. Germline V gene lookup returns CDR1 MNHEY and CDR2 SMNVEV (reference sequence). The CDR3 here is CASSRVLGQPQHF. CDR3 in DNA: TGTGCCAGCAGCCGGGTACTCGGGCAGCCCCAGCATTTT.

The J gene is TRBJ2-1, the V gene TRBV9, with D perhaps TRBD2 (5 bases). The CDR3 is 16 residues long. Between the trimmed V and J ends, which lost 0 bases and 0 bases, there was a span of 10 bases. Germline values: CDR1 SGDLS, CDR2 YYNGEE. The CDR3 DNA follows: TGTGCCAGCAGCGTAGGAGGGTTCCGCTCCTACAATGAGCAGTTCTTC. This gives the protein CASSVGGFRSYNEQFF.

This sequence joins TRBV14 and TRBJ1-2, with 10 bases lining up with TRBD1. The V gene end was trimmed by 4 bases and the J gene end by 7 bases; junction bases not matched to a gene: 9. Germline V gene sequence: CDR1 SGHDN, CDR2 FVKESK. This CDR3 has 15 residues. DNA of the CDR3: TGTGCCAGCAGCCTGGGACAGGGGTTCGTCGGTGGCTACACCTTC. Translated: CASSLGQGFVGGYTF.

This clone has just one count. The rearrangement joins TRBV12-5 to TRBJ2-1; D is possibly TRBD1 (6 bases). The ends were cut back, 7 bases at V and 3 bases at J, with 10 bases in the middle. This CDR3 contains 13 residues. Germline CDR1 reads LGHNT; CDR2 reads FRNRAP. The CDR3 protein is CASALDSYNEQFF. CDR3 coding DNA: TGTGCTAGTGCTCTGGACAGCTACAATGAGCAGTTCTTC.